This T cell receptor (beta chain) was identified during a study of T cell responses to AZD1222 COVID-19 vaccine. The CDR3 length is 13 residues. V lost 0 bases to trimming and J lost 3 bases, with 7 bases between them. Germline CDR1 SGHKS, CDR2 YYEKEE (reference sequence). Some clones are missing from TCRdb's copy, which holds only in-frame ones; the method was immunoSEQ multiplex PCR. The data contain about 79,000 clones, around 84% of them singletons. About this clone: What it binds is not known.

Study-level results: Variant regions that are unmutated are reportedly the target of nearly half of spike-specific TCRs.

This chain uses TRBV5-5 with TRBJ2-7; D is unresolved. The TCR was taken from an adult in good health. Sequencing used peripheral blood, obtained on day 0 of AZD1222 vaccination. CDR3 residues: CASSLGADYEQYF. CDR3 DNA: TGTGCCAGCAGCTTGGGGGCGGACTACGAGCAGTACTTC.